The present T cell receptor beta chain was sequenced within a study of Ad26.COV2.S vaccination and SARS-CoV-2 variants. Study-wide context: Once or twice, 56 days apart, Ad26.COV2.S was delivered intramuscularly. Study results and limitations: Placebo recipients trailed vaccine recipients in spike-specific TCR breadth. Responses of spike-specific T cells (both CD8+ and CD4+) reportedly showed substantial breadth after vaccination.

The treatment: roughly 18 received Ad26.COV2.S at low or high dose, single or two shots; 5 received placebo; per-sample allocation not given. Following the first vaccine or placebo injection, samples were taken on day 63. The shot given was an Ad26 vector that makes Wuhan-strain SARS-CoV-2 spike. TCRdb keeps only in-frame clones here, not all; method: immunoSEQ multiplex PCR. Among about 480,000 clones listed, about 83% were seen once. This clone was detected only a few times. Its antigen is unknown. The V and J ends lost 7 bases and 7 bases respectively, with 14 bases between them. Germline assignment: CDR1 MNHEY and CDR2 SMNVEV (reference sequence). This CDR3 is built from 13 residues.

The TCR sequence derives from a person aged 18-60 years who received the Ad26.COV2.S COVID-19 vaccine or a placebo. The rearrangement joins TRBV27 to TRBJ1-5; no firm D call. The sequenced sample was peripheral blood, obtained in a trial of Ad26.COV2.S vaccine versus placebo. CDR3 sequence reads: CASTGVMGQPQHF. The CDR3 DNA reads TGTGCCAGCACCGGGGTAATGGGGCAGCCCCAGCATTTT.